This T cell receptor beta chain was profiled in a study of blood T cell repertoires in COVID-19 (dated by TCRdb to the early 2020s). Regarding the research as a whole: Samples from collaborators originated in the United States, Italy and Spain and spanned both the acute and convalescent phases of COVID-19. The prospective study material was composed of cDNA or gDNA derived from T cells, B-cell-depleted T cells, or PBMCs. Subjects who had been exposed to COVID-19, were actively infected with it, or had recovered from it provided the deeply sampled blood TCRbeta repertoires that made up the dataset. A freely available public database, intended as a resource for researchers studying the immune response to SARS-CoV-2, is where the repertoires were released. Samples came from the ongoing ImmuneRACE study (first 160 participants) plus 1,254 subjects from 6 global collaborators. The sample metadata nearly always contained a de-identified subject ID, COVID-19 status, age in years and sex. Where available, HLA class I and class II types were obtained from metadata supplied by the sample provider rather than from assay-based typing.

As concerns this clone: What this receptor recognizes is not known. No per-base quality is available; no much larger clone lies one base away.

TCRbeta CDR3 regions were amplified from genomic DNA by means of the immunoSEQ Assay, a bias-controlled multiplex PCR. The published analysis was carried out like this. Within the assay, amplification of reference gene primers was used to estimate how many nucleated cells each sample contained. To quantify the absolute abundance of each unique TCRbeta CDR3 rearrangement, sequence reads were collapsed and filtered. For each sample, productive Simpson clonality was calculated by taking the square root of Simpson's diversity index across productive rearrangements. TCRdb's version of the immuneACCESS table is confined to in-frame rearrangements and falls short of the full clone set. An unresolved V gene accounts for under half of the shortfall where checked; the remainder is of unknown origin. V and J calls and clone size follow that table, whereas D and trimming were derived from the DNA. The sample table contains 350,000 to 400,000 clones; only one count was recorded for approximately 91% of them. The ten largest clones take up about 0.78% of the sample.

The germline V gene sets CDR1 to SGHTA and CDR2 to FQGNSA. Ends trimmed: V by 5 bases, J by 2 bases; bases unmatched to a gene: 5. Counted from cysteine to phenylalanine, this CDR3 has 15 amino acids. The sequence is cut down to CDR3 DNA, 45 bases in frame from base 1. In the prospective study, participants were roughly 18 to 100 years old, resided in about two dozen geographic areas of the United States, and were enrolled through a virtual design. To assign participants to cohorts, the prospective study relied on clinical history that participants themselves reported in a screening survey and a study questionnaire. A participant counted as exposed if, within 2 weeks of entering the study, that participant had been in contact with someone who had a PCR-confirmed or clinician-diagnosed COVID-19 case. In the prospective study, mobile phlebotomists collected whole blood, serum and a nasopharyngeal or oropharyngeal swab from each participant. Over a roughly 2-month period, participants in the prospective study had the option of providing additional blood draws and questionnaires. Before DNA extraction, prospective study blood samples were shipped either frozen or at room temperature.

Results the study describes overall, beyond this receptor: The amount of clinical and demographic metadata varied by source and participant and was provided uncurated.

The receptor's source is a woman aged 40 to 50 who had been exposed to COVID-19. The receptor chain draws on TRBV7-2 and TRBJ1-5; TRBD1 agrees with 8 junctional bases. The source material was PBMCs or T cells enriched from blood (not recorded which). The nucleotide sequence is TGTGCCAGCAGCGCCCAGGACAGGGGCAATCAGCCCCAGCATTTT. The encoded protein is CASSAQDRGNQPQHF.